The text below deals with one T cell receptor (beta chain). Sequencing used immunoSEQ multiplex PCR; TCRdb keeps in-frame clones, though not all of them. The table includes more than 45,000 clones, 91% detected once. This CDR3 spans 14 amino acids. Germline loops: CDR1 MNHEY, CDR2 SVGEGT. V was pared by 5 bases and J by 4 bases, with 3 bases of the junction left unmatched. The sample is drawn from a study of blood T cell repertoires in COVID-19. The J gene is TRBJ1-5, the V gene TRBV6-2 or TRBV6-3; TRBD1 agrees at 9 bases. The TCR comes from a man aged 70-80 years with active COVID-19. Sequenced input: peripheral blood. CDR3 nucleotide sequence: TGTGCCAGCAGTCGACAGGGGGGGAATCAGCCCCAGCATTTT. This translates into CASSRQGGNQPQHF.